The sample holds a few counts of the clone carrying this T cell receptor (beta chain). CDR3 size: 15 residues. Germline lookup yields CDR1 KGHSH and CDR2 LQKENI. With V trimmed by 3 bases and J by 7 bases, 12 bases remained unmatched. This sample is part of a study of T cell repertoires in cytomegalovirus infection. From the reads, TCRdb called clonotypes with MiXCR, one entry per CDR3 protein. The sample holds almost 500,000 distinct CDR3 sequences; 10% to 12% are singletons and the top ten take roughly 10%. This chain connects TRBV18 to TRBJ2-7, with 7 nucleotides matching TRBD1. Sequencing was carried out using PBMCs. The sequence came from a human donor in good health (CMV status not recorded). Some clones in this sample may be carry-over from other donors' samples. The CDR3 DNA sequence: TGTGCCAGCTCACCGCAGACAGGGTTAAAAGGGGAGCAGTACTTC. It encodes CASSPQTGLKGEQYF.